The 8 T cell receptor beta chains below come from one sample, sequenced in a study of graft-versus-host responses after intestinal transplantation. Their specific antigens are unknown. The method was immunoSEQ multiplex PCR; TCRdb's version includes in-frame clones alone and lacks a portion of them. Counted here are roughly 28,000 clones, about four fifths occurring once; the ten biggest clones make up 0.7%. Here the sequenced sample was unstimulated CD4+ T cells sorted from spleen or lymph node cells, taken before intestinal transplant. Receptors originate from a human donor who received an intestinal transplant.

The chain couples TRBV7-9 to TRBJ2-2; 7 bases match TRBD1. V lost 4 bases to trimming and J lost 1 base; unmatched junction nucleotides: 3. In germline, CDR1 is SEHNR, CDR2 FQNEAQ (reference sequence). The CDR3 is 15 amino acids. The CDR3 DNA follows: TGTGCCAGCAGCTCCCACAGGGGGAACACCGGGGAGCTGTTTTTT. This codes for CASSSHRGNTGELFF.

This clone was detected only a few times. The J gene is TRBJ1-2, the V gene TRBV13; TRBD1 matches 9 bases. V dropped 6 bases and J dropped 6; count of bases not matched to a gene: 8. CDR1 is PRHDT and CDR2 is FYEKMQ in the germline V gene (reference sequence). This CDR3 comprises 14 residues. The CDR3 sequence: CASRREGTGNGYTF. In DNA, the CDR3 is TGTGCCAGCAGACGGGAGGGGACAGGGAATGGCTACACCTTC.

The gene calls are TRBV5-1 and TRBJ1-5, with D hard to call. Germline lookup yields CDR1 SGHRS and CDR2 YFSETQ. Trimming cost V 1 base and J 2 bases, with 10 bases left between them. This CDR3 contains 15 residues. CDR3 coding DNA: TGCGCCAGCAGCTTGTCCGGGGTGGGCAATCAGCCCCAGCATTTT. It codes for CASSLSGVGNQPQHF. Complete variable domain (other parts from reference TRBV5-1 and TRBJ1-5): KAGVTQTPRYLIKTRGQQVTLSCSPISGHRSVSWYQQTPGQGLQFLFEYFSETQRNKGNFPGRFSGRQFSNSRSEMNVSTLELGDSALYLCASSLSGVGNQPQHFGDGTRLSIL.

V and J are TRBV15 and TRBJ2-6; D gene ambiguous. Germline V CDR1 and CDR2: LNHNV, YYDKDF (reference sequence). Trimming cost V 0 bases and J 0 bases, with 6 bases left between them. There are 16 residues in the CDR3. CDR3 sequence: CATSREIPSGANVLTF. In DNA form, the CDR3 reads TGTGCCACCAGCAGAGAGATCCCCTCTGGGGCCAACGTCCTGACTTTC.

The rearrangement uses TRBV30 and TRBJ2-3, with D maybe TRBD2 (5 bases). This CDR3 is 12 amino acids long. The V end lost 4 bases, the J end lost 4 bases, and 9 bases lay between the germline ends. Germline values: CDR1 GTSNPN, CDR2 SVGIG (reference sequence). In nucleotides, the CDR3 is TGTGCCTGGACTGGGAGCTCAGATACGCAGTATTTT. Protein product: CAWTGSSDTQYF.

The chain joins TRBV11-2 to TRBJ1-1; TRBD1 matches 9 bases. The CDR3 consists of 15 residues. The germline gives CDR1 SGHAT, CDR2 FQNNGV. J was trimmed by 4 bases and V by 2 bases; bases with no gene match: 5. The CDR3 bases are TGTGCCAGCAGCTTAATCGGACAGGGGAGCACTGAAGCTTTCTTT. Protein product: CASSLIGQGSTEAFF.

This chain connects TRBV28 to TRBJ2-4, with TRBD1 as a possible D gene (6 bases). The CDR3 has 14 amino acids. V was trimmed by 5 bases and J by 4 bases, leaving 12 bases between them. The germline V gene encodes CDR1 MDHEN and CDR2 SYDVKM. The CDR3 spells CASSPSGAKNIQYF. The CDR3 region has the DNA TGTGCCAGCAGTCCCTCAGGGGCTAAAAACATTCAGTACTTC.

The chain is built from TRBV7-7 and TRBJ2-7, with unresolved D. The length of the CDR3 is 13 residues. Trimming removed 1 base from V and 6 bases from J, with 10 bases in between. Germline V lookup: CDR1 SSHAT, CDR2 FNYEAQ (reference sequence). The CDR3 is CASSLDLVGEQYF. The CDR3 DNA is TGTGCCAGCAGCTTAGATTTGGTAGGCGAGCAGTACTTC. Complete variable domain (other parts from reference TRBV7-7 and TRBJ2-7): GAGVSQSPRYKVTKRGQDVTLRCDPISSHATLYWYQQALGQGPEFLTYFNYEAQPDKSGLPSDRFSAERPEGSISTLTIQRTEQRDSAMYRCASSLDLVGEQYFGPGTRLTVT.